The 29 T cell receptor beta chains given below trace back to one sample, sequenced in a study of T-cell memory formation after mild COVID-19. TCRdb re-analysed the 5' RACE reads in MiXCR, keeping a single row per CDR3 protein. The sample includes under 300,000 distinct CDR3 sequences, under 8.5% of them seen just once. The sequenced sample consisted of PBMCs or a T cell subset sorted from them (not recorded which). The receptors derive from a man between 18 and 29 years old who had mild COVID-19 (a few samples of this study predate the infection). Cell type and time point are not known.

The genes are TRBV3-1 and TRBJ1-2; 12 bases align to TRBD1. CDR3 size: 17 residues. Germline V CDR1 and CDR2: LGHDT, YNNKEL (reference sequence). V was clipped by 3 bases and J by 6 bases; unmatched bases: 11. CDR3 region: CASSQGPPGQGAHGYTF. CDR3 in DNA: TGTGCCAGCAGCCAGGGACCACCGGGACAGGGGGCCCATGGCTACACCTTC.

V and J are TRBV4-3 and TRBJ2-5; D ambiguous. This CDR3 has 13 amino acids. Germline V gives CDR1 LGHNA, CDR2 YSLEER. V was cut by 0 bases and J by 2 bases, with 4 bases left in between. In DNA, the CDR3 is TGCGCCAGCAGCCAAGAACCACAAGAGACCCAGTACTTC. Translated: CASSQEPQETQYF.

This clonotype occurred a few times. The chain employs TRBV5-1 and TRBJ2-2, with a weak D call TRBD2 (6 bases). The CDR3 consists of 15 residues. Germline V gene data show CDR1 as SGHRS and CDR2 as YFSETQ. Trimming shortened V by 4 bases and J by 3 bases, and 13 bases separated the two germline ends. The CDR3 DNA reads as TGCGCCAGCAGCATCGACGGGGGTCACACCGGGGAGCTGTTTTTT. This encodes CASSIDGGHTGELFF.

This clonotype was recorded many times. The J gene is TRBJ2-2, the V gene TRBV5-1; 8 bases are shared with TRBD2. CDR1 SGHRS and CDR2 YFSETQ come from the germline V gene. Trimming took 6 bases from V and 2 from J; bases not matched to a gene: 6. The CDR3 extends over 15 amino acids. This CDR3 reads CASNGGDINTGELFF. As DNA, the CDR3 is TGCGCCAGCAACGGGGGGGACATAAACACCGGGGAGCTGTTTTTT.

The gene calls are TRBV20-1 and TRBJ2-3; tentatively, D is TRBD1 or TRBD2 (5 bases each). The V end was cut by 8 bases, the J end by 6 bases, with 21 bases between. This CDR3 region has 14 residues. Germline V lookup: CDR1 DFQATT, CDR2 SNEGSKA (reference sequence). CDR3 sequence: CSTEGPYSVDTQYF. CDR3 nucleotide sequence: TGCAGTACCGAGGGACCATATAGCGTTGATACGCAGTATTTT.

This sequence joins TRBV7-8 and TRBJ1-2; TRBD1 matches 8 bases. Germline CDR1 and CDR2: SGHVS and FQNEAQ. The CDR3 is 15 amino acids. The V segment lost 1 base and the J segment 3 bases; nucleotides outside the gene matches: 4. The CDR3 sequence is CASSLETGDYYGYTF. The CDR3, as DNA: TGTGCCAGCAGCTTAGAGACAGGGGATTACTATGGCTACACCTTC.

V gene TRBV18 combines with J gene TRBJ2-5; D remains ambiguous. The CDR3 consists of 13 residues. The germline gives CDR1 KGHSH, CDR2 LQKENI. The V gene lost 3 bases and the J gene lost 1 base, with 6 bases spanning the gap. The CDR3 DNA follows: TGTGCCAGCTCACCCAAAGCCCAAGAGACCCAGTACTTC. Amino acids: CASSPKAQETQYF.

This clonotype was counted many times. This rearrangement joins TRBV19 to TRBJ2-1; 8 positions match TRBD2. J was trimmed by 4 bases and V by 5 bases; bases with no gene match: 7. Per germline, CDR1 LNHDA and CDR2 SQIVND (reference sequence). The CDR3 is 15 residues long. CDR3 in DNA: TGTGCCAGTAGTGTCCGGGAGCGGGGGTACAATGAGCAGTTCTTC. It specifies CASSVRERGYNEQFF.

The gene calls are TRBV11-2 and TRBJ2-5; D call uncertain. The CDR3 totals 15 residues. Germline loops: CDR1 SGHAT, CDR2 FQNNGV. Trimming took 5 bases from V and 5 from J, leaving 18 bases between them. The CDR3 DNA reads as TGTGCCAGCAGCCACCCCGTTATGGCCTTTGAGACCCAGTACTTC. Translation gives CASSHPVMAFETQYF.

This clonotype occurred a few times. The chain is built from TRBV3-1 and TRBJ2-5, with 10 nucleotides matching TRBD2. Per the germline V gene, CDR1 is LGHDT and CDR2 is YNNKEL (reference sequence). V dropped 2 bases and J dropped 4; count of bases not matched to a gene: 4. CDR3 length: 15 amino acids. The CDR3, as DNA: TGTGCCAGCAGCCAACAGCGGGGGGGACGAGAGACCCAGTACTTC. The encoded protein is CASSQQRGGRETQYF.

This clonotype has ten or more counts. This chain uses TRBV11-2 with TRBJ1-2; D is perhaps TRBD1 (5 bases). V lost 3 bases to trimming and J lost 4 bases, with 9 bases between them. Germline V lookup: CDR1 SGHAT, CDR2 FQNNGV. The CDR3 length is 13 residues. The chain's CDR3 is CASSFNRSYGYTF. The DNA of the CDR3 is TGTGCCAGCAGCTTTAACAGGAGCTATGGCTACACCTTC.

Written as DNA, the CDR3 is TGTGCCAGCAGCTTACTAGACAGGGAGGATACGCAGTATTTT. This codes for CASSLLDREDTQYF. V is TRBV7-9 and J is TRBJ2-3, with 7 bases identical to TRBD1. Germline CDR1 SEHNR, CDR2 FQNEAQ (reference sequence). This CDR3 region has 14 residues. Trimming cost V 2 bases and J 6 bases; bases outside gene matches: 5.

The chain links TRBV7-6 to TRBJ2-6; D is ambiguous. The CDR3 sequence is 15 residues long. The germline V gene has CDR1 SGHVS and CDR2 FNYEAQ. V dropped 2 bases and J dropped 4 bases, with 9 bases sitting between them. CDR3 nucleotide sequence: TGTGCCAGCAGCTTAAGGGATGCGGGGGCCAACGTCCTGACTTTC. It translates to CASSLRDAGANVLTF. Together with reference TRBV7-6 and TRBJ2-6, the CDR3 gives the full variable domain: GAGVSQSPRYKVTKRGQDVALRCDPISGHVSLYWYRQALGQGPEFLTYFNYEAQQDKSGLPNDRFSAERPEGSISTLTIQRTEQRDSAMYRCASSLRDAGANVLTFGAGSRLTVL.

This clonotype was observed at least ten times. The chain uses TRBV24-1 and TRBJ2-3; 9 bases map to TRBD1. With V trimmed by 3 bases and J by 3 bases, 3 bases remained unmatched. Germline V gene sequence: CDR1 KGHDR, CDR2 SFDVKD. CDR3 size: 15 residues. Here the CDR3 reads CATSDPTGGTDTQYF. The CDR3 coding sequence is TGTGCCACCAGTGATCCGACAGGGGGAACAGATACGCAGTATTTT.

With respect to this clonotype: A much bigger clone sits one base away, suggesting this may be a read error. CDR3 in amino acids: CASSQGSYEQYV. In DNA, the CDR3 is TGTGCCAGCAGCCAAGGTAGCTACGAGCAGTACGTC. V usage is TRBV5-6 and J usage is TRBJ2-7; no clear D. CDR3 length: 12 amino acids. V lost 4 bases, J lost 3 bases, and 8 bases lay in between. Germline lookup yields CDR1 SGHDT and CDR2 YYEEEE.

Ten or more counts support this clonotype. V usage is TRBV12-3 or TRBV12-4 and J usage is TRBJ2-5; 9 bases are a match to TRBD1. The CDR3 length is 13 residues. The J segment lost 5 bases and the V segment lost 3 bases, leaving 1 base of the junction unmatched. This CDR3 is CASSLDRGETQYF. DNA of the CDR3: TGTGCCAGCAGTTTGGACAGGGGTGAGACCCAGTACTTC.

This clonotype was recorded many times. The rearrangement uses TRBV4-3 and TRBJ2-5; D possibly corresponds to TRBD1 (5 bases). Germline values: CDR1 LGHNA, CDR2 YSLEER. Trimming took off 0 bases at V and 3 bases at J, with 14 bases between the two ends. The CDR3 sequence is 16 residues long. The CDR3 coding sequence is TGCGCCAGCAGCCAAGATAATCGAGGCAGGGAAGAGACCCAGTACTTC. Its protein is CASSQDNRGREETQYF.

This clonotype appeared a few times. J is TRBJ2-5 and V is TRBV20-1; D gene uncertain. Germline values: CDR1 DFQATT, CDR2 SNEGSKA (reference sequence). V lost 6 bases and J 2 bases, leaving 13 bases between the germline ends. The CDR3 has 13 amino acids. The CDR3 nucleotides read TGCAGTGCCTTGGTTCCAGTTCAAGAGACCCAGTACTTC. This sequence encodes CSALVPVQETQYF.

This clonotype came up many times. The J gene is TRBJ2-3, the V gene TRBV3-1; unclear D gene. Trimming stripped 4 bases from V and 0 bases from J, with 11 bases between. Germline values: CDR1 LGHDT, CDR2 YNNKEL (reference sequence). The CDR3 consists of 15 residues. Here the CDR3 reads CASSPTRRSTDTQYF. CDR3 sequence (DNA): TGTGCCAGCAGCCCTACCCGGCGAAGCACAGATACGCAGTATTTT.

The sample holds a few counts of this clonotype. V is TRBV5-1 and J is TRBJ2-2, with a tentative D call TRBD1 (7 bases). The CDR3 loop spans 18 amino acids. Deletions cut 4 bases from V and 0 bases from J, with 19 bases between. Germline loops: CDR1 SGHRS, CDR2 YFSETQ. The CDR3 sequence is CASSPRGGGDSNTGELFF. In DNA form, the CDR3 reads TGCGCCAGCAGCCCGCGAGGAGGGGGCGATTCGAACACCGGGGAGCTGTTTTTT. Full variable domain (missing parts from reference TRBV5-1 and TRBJ2-2): KAGVTQTPRYLIKTRGQQVTLSCSPISGHRSVSWYQQTPGQGLQFLFEYFSETQRNKGNFPGRFSGRQFSNSRSEMNVSTLELGDSALYLCASSPRGGGDSNTGELFFGEGSRLTVL.

This clonotype was found many times. The rearrangement joins TRBV14 to TRBJ1-6, with D possibly TRBD1 on 5 matching bases. Germline V gene data show CDR1 as SGHDN and CDR2 as FVKESK. V was trimmed by 2 bases and J by 9 bases, leaving 8 bases between them. The CDR3 consists of 13 residues. CDR3 region: CASSQQGSSPLHF. The CDR3 coding sequence is TGTGCCAGCAGCCAACAGGGCAGTTCACCCCTCCACTTT.

The chain recombines TRBV12-3 or TRBV12-4 with TRBJ2-3; no clear D. V shed 8 bases and J shed 5 bases, with 14 bases lying between them. The CDR3 contains 13 residues. The CDR3 DNA reads as TGTGCCAGCGCAGAGTGGCACGGAGATACGCAGTATTTT. Translation: CASAEWHGDTQYF.

This clonotype occurred many times. The V gene is TRBV24-1, the J gene TRBJ2-2, with 7 bases aligning to TRBD2. CDR3 length: 14 residues. V trimming: 7 bases; J trimming: 1 base; junction bases outside the gene matches: 2. Germline V gene data show CDR1 as KGHDR and CDR2 as SFDVKD. DNA for the CDR3: TGTGCCACCAGCCTAGCGGTGAACACCGGGGAGCTGTTTTTT. Translating gives CATSLAVNTGELFF.

This clonotype was seen only a few times. The CDR3 nucleotides are TGTGCCATCAGTGAGGGGCCGGGACAGCAGACCCTTGGCGAGCAGTACGTC. It is translated as CAISEGPGQQTLGEQYV. The V gene is TRBV10-3, the J gene TRBJ2-7, with 7 bases lining up with TRBD1. Germline V CDR1 and CDR2: ENHRY, SYGVKD. There are 17 residues in the CDR3. Germline trimming cut 2 bases from V and 6 bases from J; bases unmatched to any gene: 16.

This chain uses TRBV20-1 with TRBJ2-3, with 7 bases identical to TRBD2. Germline values: CDR1 DFQATT, CDR2 SNEGSKA (reference sequence). V shed 6 bases, J shed 9 bases, and the junction held 15 bases outside the gene matches. The length of the CDR3 is 14 residues. CDR3 loop: CSARRSGAMGTQYF. CDR3 coding DNA: TGCAGTGCCCGTCGGAGCGGGGCTATGGGAACGCAGTATTTT.

This chain links TRBV4-1 with TRBJ2-1; TRBD1 agrees at 10 bases. This CDR3 spans 16 amino acids. V lost 4 bases, J lost 1 base, and 4 bases stayed unmatched. CDR1 is MGHRA, CDR2 YSYEKL, per germline. The CDR3 bases are TGCGCCAGCAGCCCCGGGACAGGGGTATCCTACAATGAGCAGTTCTTC. Translating gives CASSPGTGVSYNEQFF.

The J gene is TRBJ2-5, the V gene TRBV12-3 or TRBV12-4, with D perhaps matching TRBD2 (6 bases). V shed 3 bases and J shed 2 bases, with 16 bases lying between them. There are 16 residues in the CDR3. CDR3 DNA: TGTGCCAGCAGTTTCGGACCTTTGGGGGGTCAAGAGACCCAGTACTTC. This gives the protein CASSFGPLGGQETQYF.

There are a few counts of this clonotype. The chain couples TRBV5-1 to TRBJ1-1; no firm D call. The germline V gene has CDR1 SGHRS and CDR2 YFSETQ. This CDR3 region has 13 residues. Trimming left V 3 bases short and J 0 bases short, with 6 bases between. CDR3 bases: TGCGCCAGCAGCTACGGGTTGAACACTGAAGCTTTCTTT. Protein: CASSYGLNTEAFF.

In its sample, this clonotype was seen a few times. The chain has TRBV15 and TRBJ1-2, with 10 bases lining up with TRBD1. The CDR3 runs 14 residues. V trimming: 5 bases; J trimming: 0 bases; junction bases outside the gene matches: 0. From germline, CDR1 is LNHNV and CDR2 YYDKDF (reference sequence). CDR3 in amino acids: CATSGQGANYGYTF. In DNA, the CDR3 is TGTGCCACCAGCGGACAGGGGGCTAACTATGGCTACACCTTC.